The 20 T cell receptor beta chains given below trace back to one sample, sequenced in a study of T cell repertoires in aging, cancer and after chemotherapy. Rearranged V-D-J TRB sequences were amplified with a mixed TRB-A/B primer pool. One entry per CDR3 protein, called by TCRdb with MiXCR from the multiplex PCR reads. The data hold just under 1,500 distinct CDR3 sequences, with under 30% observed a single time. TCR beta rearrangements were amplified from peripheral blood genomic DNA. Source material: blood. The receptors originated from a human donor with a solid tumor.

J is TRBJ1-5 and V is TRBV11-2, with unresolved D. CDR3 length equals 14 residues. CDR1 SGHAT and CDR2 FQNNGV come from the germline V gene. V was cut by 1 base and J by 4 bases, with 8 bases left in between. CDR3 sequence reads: CASSLAVGNQPQHF. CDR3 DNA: TGTGCCAGCAGCTTAGCCGTGGGGAATCAGCCCCAGCATTTT.

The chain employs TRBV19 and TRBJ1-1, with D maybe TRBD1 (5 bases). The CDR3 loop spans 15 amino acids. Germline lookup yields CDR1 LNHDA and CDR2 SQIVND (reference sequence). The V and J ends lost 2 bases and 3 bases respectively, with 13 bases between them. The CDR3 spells CASSISGARHTEAFF. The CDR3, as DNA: TGTGCCAGTAGTATATCTGGGGCCCGTCACACTGAAGCTTTCTTT.

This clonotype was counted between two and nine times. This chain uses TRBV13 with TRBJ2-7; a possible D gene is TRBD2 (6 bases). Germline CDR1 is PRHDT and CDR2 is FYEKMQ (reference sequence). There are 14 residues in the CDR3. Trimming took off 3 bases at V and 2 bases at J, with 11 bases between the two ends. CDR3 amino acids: CASSFGGAAYEQYF. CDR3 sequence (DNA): TGTGCCAGCAGCTTCGGAGGGGCTGCCTACGAGCAGTACTTC.

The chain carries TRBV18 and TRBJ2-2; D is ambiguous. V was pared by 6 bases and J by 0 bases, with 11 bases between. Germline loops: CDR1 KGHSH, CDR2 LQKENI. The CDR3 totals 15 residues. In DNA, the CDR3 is TGTGCCAGCTCCGCGGACGGCACGAACACCGGGGAGCTGTTTTTT. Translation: CASSADGTNTGELFF.

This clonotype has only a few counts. The CDR3 nucleotides are TGTGCCAGCAGCTTACTCGGCGGGCGAGAAGCTTTCTTT. Translated, it gives CASSLLGGREAFF. The chain recombines TRBV11-2 with TRBJ1-1, with D hard to call. V dropped 2 bases and J dropped 8 bases, with 12 bases sitting between them. Germline CDR1 reads SGHAT; CDR2 reads FQNNGV. The CDR3 totals 13 residues.

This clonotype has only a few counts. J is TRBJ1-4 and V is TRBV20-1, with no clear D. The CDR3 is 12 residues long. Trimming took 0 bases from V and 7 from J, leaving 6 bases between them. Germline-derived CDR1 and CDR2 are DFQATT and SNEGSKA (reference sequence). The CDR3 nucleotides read TGCAGTGCTAGAGATCCGGGTGAAAAACTGTTTTTT. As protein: CSARDPGEKLFF.

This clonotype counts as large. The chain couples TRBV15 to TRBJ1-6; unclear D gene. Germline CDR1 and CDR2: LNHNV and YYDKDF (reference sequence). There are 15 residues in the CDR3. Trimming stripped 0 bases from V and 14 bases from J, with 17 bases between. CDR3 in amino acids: CATSRDRAAFPTLHF. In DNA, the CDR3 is TGTGCCACCAGCAGAGATCGGGCAGCCTTCCCGACCCTCCACTTT.

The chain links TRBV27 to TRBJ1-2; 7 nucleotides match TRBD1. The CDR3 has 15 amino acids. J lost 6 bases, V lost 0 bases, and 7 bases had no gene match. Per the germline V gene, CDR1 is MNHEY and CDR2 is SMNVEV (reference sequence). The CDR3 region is CASSLSEAGGDGYTF. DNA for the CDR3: TGTGCCAGCAGTTTATCAGAAGCAGGGGGTGATGGCTACACCTTC.

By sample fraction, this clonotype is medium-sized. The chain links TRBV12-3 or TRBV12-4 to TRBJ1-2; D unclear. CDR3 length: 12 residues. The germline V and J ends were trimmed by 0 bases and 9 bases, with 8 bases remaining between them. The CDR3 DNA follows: TGTGCCAGCAGTTTAGCGTCTGAGAGCTACACCTTC. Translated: CASSLASESYTF.

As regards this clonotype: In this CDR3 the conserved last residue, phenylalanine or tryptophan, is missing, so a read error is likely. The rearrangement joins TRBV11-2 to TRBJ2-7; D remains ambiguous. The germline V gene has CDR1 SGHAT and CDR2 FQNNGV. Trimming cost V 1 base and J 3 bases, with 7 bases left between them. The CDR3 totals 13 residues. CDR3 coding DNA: TGTGCCAGCAGCTTAGTCTTGCGCTACGAGCAGTACTTG. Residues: CASSLVLRYEQYL.

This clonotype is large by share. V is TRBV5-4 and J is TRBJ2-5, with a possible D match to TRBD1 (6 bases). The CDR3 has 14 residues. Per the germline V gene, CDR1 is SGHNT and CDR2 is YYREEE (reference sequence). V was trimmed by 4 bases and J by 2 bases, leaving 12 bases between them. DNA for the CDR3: TGTGCCAGCAGCCACGGACAGCATCAAGAGACCCAGTACTTC. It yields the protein CASSHGQHQETQYF.

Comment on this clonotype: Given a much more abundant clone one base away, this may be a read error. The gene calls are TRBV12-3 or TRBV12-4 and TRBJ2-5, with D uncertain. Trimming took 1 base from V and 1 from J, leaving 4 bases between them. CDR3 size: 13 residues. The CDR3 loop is CASSLESQETQYF. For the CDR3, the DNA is TGTGCCAGCAGTTTAGAGTCCCAAGAGACCCAGTACTTC.

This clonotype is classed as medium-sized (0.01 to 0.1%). This chain's CDR3 is CASSLVPRLNEQFF. The CDR3 DNA sequence: TGTGCCAGCAGTTTGGTTCCACGTCTCAATGAGCAGTTCTTC. The chain is built from TRBV12-3 or TRBV12-4 and TRBJ2-1; no clear D. V gave up 3 bases and J gave up 6 bases, with 12 bases separating them. The CDR3 runs to 14 residues.

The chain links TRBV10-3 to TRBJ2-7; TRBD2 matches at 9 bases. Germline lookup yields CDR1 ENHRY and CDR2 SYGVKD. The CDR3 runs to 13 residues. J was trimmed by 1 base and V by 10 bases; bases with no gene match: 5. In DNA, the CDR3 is TGTGCCACCGGGAGCGGGGGGTCCTACGAGCAGTACTTC. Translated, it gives CATGSGGSYEQYF.

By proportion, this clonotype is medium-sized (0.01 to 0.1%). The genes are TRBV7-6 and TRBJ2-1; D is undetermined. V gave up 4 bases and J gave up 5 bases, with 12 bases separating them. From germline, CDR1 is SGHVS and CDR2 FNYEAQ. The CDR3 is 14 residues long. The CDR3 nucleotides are TGTGCCAGCAGCTGGGGATCTCTAGACAATGAGCAGTTCTTC. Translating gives CASSWGSLDNEQFF. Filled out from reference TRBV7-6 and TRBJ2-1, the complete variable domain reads GAGVSQSPRYKVTKRGQDVALRCDPISGHVSLYWYRQALGQGPEFLTYFNYEAQQDKSGLPNDRFSAERPEGSISTLTIQRTEQRDSAMYRCASSWGSLDNEQFFGPGTRLTVL.

CDR3 sequence: CASSSEGNRFF. CDR3 in DNA: TGCGCCAGCAGTAGTGAGGGGAATCGGTTCTTC. This sequence joins TRBV5-1 and TRBJ2-1; D assignment may be TRBD1 or TRBD2 (5 bases each). Looked up from germline, CDR1 is SGHRS and CDR2 is YFSETQ. The CDR3 loop spans 11 amino acids. Trimming left V 5 bases short and J 15 bases short, with 15 bases between.

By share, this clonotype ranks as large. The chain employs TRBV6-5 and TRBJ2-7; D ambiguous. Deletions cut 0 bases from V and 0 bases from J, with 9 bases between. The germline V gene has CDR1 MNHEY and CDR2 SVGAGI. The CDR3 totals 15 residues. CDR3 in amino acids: CASSYSSLGSYEQYF. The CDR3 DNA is TGTGCCAGCAGTTACTCTAGTCTCGGCTCCTACGAGCAGTACTTC.

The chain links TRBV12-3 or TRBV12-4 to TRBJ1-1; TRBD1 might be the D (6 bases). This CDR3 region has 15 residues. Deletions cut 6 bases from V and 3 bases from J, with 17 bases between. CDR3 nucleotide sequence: TGTGCCAGCAGGGCCCCCAGGGGTTCTGACACTGAAGCTTTCTTT. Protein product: CASRAPRGSDTEAFF.

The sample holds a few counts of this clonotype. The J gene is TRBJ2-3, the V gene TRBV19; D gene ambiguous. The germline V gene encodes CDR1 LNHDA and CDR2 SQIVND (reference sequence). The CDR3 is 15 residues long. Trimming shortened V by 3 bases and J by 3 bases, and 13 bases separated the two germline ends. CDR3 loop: CASSIFHYLTDTQYF. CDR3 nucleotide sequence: TGTGCCAGTAGTATCTTCCATTACTTAACAGATACGCAGTATTTT.

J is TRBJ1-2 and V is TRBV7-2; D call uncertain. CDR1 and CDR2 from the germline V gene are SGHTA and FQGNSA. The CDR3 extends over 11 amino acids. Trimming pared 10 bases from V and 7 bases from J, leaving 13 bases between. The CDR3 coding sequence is TGTGCCACCCGGACGCCTATTGGCTACACCTTC. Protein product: CATRTPIGYTF. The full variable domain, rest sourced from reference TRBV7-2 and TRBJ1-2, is GAGVSQSPSNKVTEKGKDVELRCDPISGHTALYWYRQSLGQGLEFLIYFQGNSAPDKSGLPSDRFSAERTGGSVSTLTIQRTQQEDSAVYLCATRTPIGYTFGSGTRLTVV.